A single TCR beta chain is shown here with its context. Its antigen remains undetermined. The record has no base qualities; no much larger clone is one base away. The time point label of this sample denotes: week 11, during vaccination. Every vaccine dose consisted of 300 ug of a 20-mer mutant IDH1 peptide in Montanide, administered subcutaneously together with topical imiquimod. Donors had newly diagnosed WHO grade 3 or 4 IDH1-mutant astrocytomas with loss of nuclear ATRX. The samples were drawn from NOA16, a multicentre, single-arm, open-label phase I trial in Germany that tested a mutant IDH1 peptide vaccine in humans for the first time. The DNeasy Blood and Tissue Kit was used to extract genomic DNA from EDTA blood for TCRB sequencing. Libraries were constructed by the immunoSEQ multiplex PCR assay. The hsTCRB Kit was used according to the manufacturer's protocol to amplify rearranged TCR beta chain sequences. An Illumina MiSeq was used to sequence the TCRB libraries. Under the source paper's analysis protocol: The proprietary platform of the kit vendor was used for demultiplexing, trimming and gene mapping. Held by TCRdb, this immuneACCESS table contains in-frame sequences only and omits some clones. Under half of the omission traces to an unresolved V gene where checked; the cause of the rest is unknown. That table gives V, J and clone size, and the DNA gave D and trimming. A total of roughly 62,000 clones appear in this sample, 75% to 90% of them only once. The ten largest clones take up more than 1.5% of the sample.

The record originates from a study of a mutant IDH1 vaccine in newly diagnosed glioma (dated by TCRdb to the early 2020s). Describing the broader study: Eight vaccinations were administered to patients in weeks 1, 3, 5, 7, 11, 15, 19 and 23, corresponding to visits V03 through V10. For exploratory analyses, longitudinal TCRB deep sequencing was carried out in about 26 treated patients wherever samples were available. Six visits were used for peripheral blood collection: V03 (baseline), V05, V07, V10, V12 and V13. Vaccination began 4-6 weeks after radiotherapy alone, or alongside temozolomide cycles in the chemotherapy-containing groups. Before enrollment, most patients had been given radiochemotherapy with temozolomide as standard therapy, while the rest had received either radiotherapy alone or temozolomide alone. The roughly 35 treated patients were roughly 62% male and around 40% female, with a mean age of about 43 years. Study-wide conclusions, independent of this receptor: Availability determined which PBMC samples were chosen for TCRB deep sequencing. Changes in the top peripheral T cell clonotypes picked up by TCRB sequencing did not appear to be linked to pseudoprogression. The authors stated that sample limitations prevented analyses of patient blood samples from being reproduced. Across multiple MHC alleles, vaccine-induced immune responses were seen in around 93% of patients.

CDR1 is given as SEHNR and CDR2 as FQNEAQ, both from the germline V gene (reference sequence). Trimming at the junction amounts to 1 base on V and 3 bases on J, and the germline ends lie 13 bases apart. The CDR3 goes from the cysteine to the phenylalanine over 16 residues. Only the CDR3 part of the read is kept: 48 bases, read in frame from the first base. This chain is built from TRBV7-9 and TRBJ1-3, with no reliable assignment of the D segment. The sample was PBMCs, taken from a glioma patient whose treatment included an IDH1 peptide vaccine. The sequence derives from a man between 35 and 55 years old with glioma. DNA sequence: TGTGCCAGCAGCTTAGGGGGAGAAGGGAGTGGAAACACCATATATTTT. This codes for CASSLGGEGSGNTIYF.